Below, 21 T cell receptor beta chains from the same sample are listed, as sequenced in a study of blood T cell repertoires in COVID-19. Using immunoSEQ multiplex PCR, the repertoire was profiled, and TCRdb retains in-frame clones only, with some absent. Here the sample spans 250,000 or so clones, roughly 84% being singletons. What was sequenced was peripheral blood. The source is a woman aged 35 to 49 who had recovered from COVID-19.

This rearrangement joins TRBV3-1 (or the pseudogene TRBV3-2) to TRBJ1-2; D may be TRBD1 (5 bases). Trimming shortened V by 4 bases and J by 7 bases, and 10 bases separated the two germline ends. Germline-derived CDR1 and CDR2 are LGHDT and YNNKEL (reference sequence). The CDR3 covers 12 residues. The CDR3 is CASSRQGSGYTF. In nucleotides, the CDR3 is TGTGCCAGCAGCCGTCAGGGTAGTGGCTACACCTTC.

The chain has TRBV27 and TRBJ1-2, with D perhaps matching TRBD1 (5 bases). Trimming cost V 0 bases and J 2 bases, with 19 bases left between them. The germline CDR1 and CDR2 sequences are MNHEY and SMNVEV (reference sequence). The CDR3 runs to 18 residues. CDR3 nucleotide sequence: TGTGCCAGCAGTTTATCGATGGGAGGGGACGCACTAAACTATGGCTACACCTTC. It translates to CASSLSMGGDALNYGYTF.

CDR3 sequence (DNA): TGTGCCACCAGTGGTTTCCGGGGACAGGGGTACAATGAGCAGTTCTTC. It is translated as CATSGFRGQGYNEQFF. The chain has TRBV24-1 and TRBJ2-1; 10 bases align to TRBD1. The CDR3 has 16 residues. The germline V gene has CDR1 KGHDR and CDR2 SFDVKD. The V gene end was trimmed by 5 bases and the J gene end by 4 bases; junction bases not matched to a gene: 7.

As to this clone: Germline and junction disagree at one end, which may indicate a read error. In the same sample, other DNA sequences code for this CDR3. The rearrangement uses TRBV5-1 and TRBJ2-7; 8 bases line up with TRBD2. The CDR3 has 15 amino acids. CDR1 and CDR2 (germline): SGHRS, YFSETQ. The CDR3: CASSLAAGVGYEQYF. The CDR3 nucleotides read TGCGCCAGCAGTTTGGCAGCGGGGGTTGGGTACGAGCAGTACTTC.

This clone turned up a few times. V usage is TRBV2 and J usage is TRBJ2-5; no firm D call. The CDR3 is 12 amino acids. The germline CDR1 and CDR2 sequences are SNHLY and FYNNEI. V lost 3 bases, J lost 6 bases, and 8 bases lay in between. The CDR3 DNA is TGTGCCAGCAGTGAGGCCGCCCAGACCCAGTACTTC. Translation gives CASSEAAQTQYF.

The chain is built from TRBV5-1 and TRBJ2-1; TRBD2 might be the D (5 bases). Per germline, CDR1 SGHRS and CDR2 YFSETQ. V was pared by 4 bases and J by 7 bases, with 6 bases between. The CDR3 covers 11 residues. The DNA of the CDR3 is TGCGCCAGCAGCAGGGAGAATGAGCAGTTCTTC. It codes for CASSRENEQFF.

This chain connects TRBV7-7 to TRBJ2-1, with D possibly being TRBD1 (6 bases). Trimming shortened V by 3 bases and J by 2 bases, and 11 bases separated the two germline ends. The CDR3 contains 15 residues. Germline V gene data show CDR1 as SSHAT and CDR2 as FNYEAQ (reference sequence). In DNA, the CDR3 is TGTGCCAGCAGCTTGGGGGCAGGGGCCTACAATGAGCAGTTCTTC. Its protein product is CASSLGAGAYNEQFF.

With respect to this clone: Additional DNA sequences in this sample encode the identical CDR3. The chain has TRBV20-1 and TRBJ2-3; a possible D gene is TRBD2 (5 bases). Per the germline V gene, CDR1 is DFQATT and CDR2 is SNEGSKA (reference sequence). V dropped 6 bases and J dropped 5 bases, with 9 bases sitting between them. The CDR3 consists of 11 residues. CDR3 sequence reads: CSAPLGDTQYF. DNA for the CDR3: TGCAGTGCACCACTAGGAGATACGCAGTATTTT.

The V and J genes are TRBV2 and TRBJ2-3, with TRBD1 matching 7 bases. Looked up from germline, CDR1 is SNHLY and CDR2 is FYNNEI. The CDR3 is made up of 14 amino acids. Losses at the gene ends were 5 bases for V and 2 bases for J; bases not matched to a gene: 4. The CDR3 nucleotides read TGTGCCAGCAGTCGACAGGGCCTCACAGATACGCAGTATTTT. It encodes CASSRQGLTDTQYF.

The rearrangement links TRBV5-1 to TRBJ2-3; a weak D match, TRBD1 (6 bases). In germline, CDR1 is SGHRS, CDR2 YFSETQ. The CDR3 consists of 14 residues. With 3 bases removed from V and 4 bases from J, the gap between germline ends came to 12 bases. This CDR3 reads CASSSDRSADTQYF. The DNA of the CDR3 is TGCGCCAGCAGCTCGGACAGAAGCGCAGATACGCAGTATTTT. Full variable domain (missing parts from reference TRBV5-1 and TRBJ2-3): KAGVTQTPRYLIKTRGQQVTLSCSPISGHRSVSWYQQTPGQGLQFLFEYFSETQRNKGNFPGRFSGRQFSNSRSEMNVSTLELGDSALYLCASSSDRSADTQYFGPGTRLTVL.

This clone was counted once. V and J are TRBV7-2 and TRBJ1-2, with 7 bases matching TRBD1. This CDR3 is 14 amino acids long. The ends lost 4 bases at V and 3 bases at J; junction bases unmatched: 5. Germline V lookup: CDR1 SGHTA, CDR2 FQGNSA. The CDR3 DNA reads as TGTGCCAGCAGCTGGACAGGAGAGGACTATGGCTACACCTTC. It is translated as CASSWTGEDYGYTF.

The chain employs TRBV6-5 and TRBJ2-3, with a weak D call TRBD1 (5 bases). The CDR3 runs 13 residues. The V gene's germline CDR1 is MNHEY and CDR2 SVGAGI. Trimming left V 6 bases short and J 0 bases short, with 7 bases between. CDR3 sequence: CASRGPSTDTQYF. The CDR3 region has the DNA TGTGCCAGCAGGGGGCCTAGCACAGATACGCAGTATTTT.

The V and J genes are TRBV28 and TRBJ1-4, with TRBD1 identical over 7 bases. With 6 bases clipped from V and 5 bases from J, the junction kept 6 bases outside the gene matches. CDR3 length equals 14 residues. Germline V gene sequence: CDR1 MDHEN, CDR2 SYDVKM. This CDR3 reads CASRFGTANEKLFF. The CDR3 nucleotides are TGTGCCAGCAGGTTCGGGACAGCGAATGAAAAACTGTTTTTT. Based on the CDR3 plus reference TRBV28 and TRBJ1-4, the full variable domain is DVKVTQSSRYLVKRTGEKVFLECVQDMDHENMFWYRQDPGLGLRLIYFSYDVKMKEKGDIPEGYSVSREKKERFSLILESASTNQTSMYLCASRFGTANEKLFFGSGTQLSVL.

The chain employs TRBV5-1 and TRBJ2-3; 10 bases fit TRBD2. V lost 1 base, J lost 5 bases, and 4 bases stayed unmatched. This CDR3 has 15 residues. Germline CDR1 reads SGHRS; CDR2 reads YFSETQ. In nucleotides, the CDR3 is TGCGCCAGCAGCTTGACGCTAGCGGGAGTAGATACGCAGTATTTT. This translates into CASSLTLAGVDTQYF.

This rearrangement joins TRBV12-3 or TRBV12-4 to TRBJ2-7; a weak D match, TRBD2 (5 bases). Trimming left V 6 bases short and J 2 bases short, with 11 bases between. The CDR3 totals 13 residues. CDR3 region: CASRSGIAYEQYF. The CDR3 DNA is TGTGCCAGCAGATCCGGGATTGCCTACGAGCAGTACTTC.

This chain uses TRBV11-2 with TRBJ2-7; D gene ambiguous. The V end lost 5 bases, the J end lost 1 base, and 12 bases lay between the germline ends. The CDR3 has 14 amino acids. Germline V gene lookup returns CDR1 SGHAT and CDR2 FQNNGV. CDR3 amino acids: CASSLLTTSYEQYF. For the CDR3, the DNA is TGTGCCAGCAGCCTACTCACTACATCCTACGAGCAGTACTTC.

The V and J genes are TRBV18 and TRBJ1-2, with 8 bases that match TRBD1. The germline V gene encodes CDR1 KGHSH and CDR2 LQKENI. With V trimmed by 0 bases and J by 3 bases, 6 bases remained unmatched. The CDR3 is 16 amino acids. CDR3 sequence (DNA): TGTGCCAGCTCACCACCGCCAACAGGGGGTTACTATGGCTACACCTTC. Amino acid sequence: CASSPPPTGGYYGYTF.

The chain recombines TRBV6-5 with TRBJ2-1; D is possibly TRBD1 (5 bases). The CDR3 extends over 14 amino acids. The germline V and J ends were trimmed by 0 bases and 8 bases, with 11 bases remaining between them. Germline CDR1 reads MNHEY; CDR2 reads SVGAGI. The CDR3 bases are TGTGCCAGCAGTTACTCGTCAGGGATGGATGAGCAGTTCTTC. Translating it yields CASSYSSGMDEQFF.

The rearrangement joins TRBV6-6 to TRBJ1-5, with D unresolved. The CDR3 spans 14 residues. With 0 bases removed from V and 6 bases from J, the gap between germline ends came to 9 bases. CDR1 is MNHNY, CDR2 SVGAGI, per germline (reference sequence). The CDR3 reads CASSYSGESQPQHF. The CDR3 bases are TGTGCCAGCAGTTACTCCGGAGAGAGTCAGCCCCAGCATTTT.

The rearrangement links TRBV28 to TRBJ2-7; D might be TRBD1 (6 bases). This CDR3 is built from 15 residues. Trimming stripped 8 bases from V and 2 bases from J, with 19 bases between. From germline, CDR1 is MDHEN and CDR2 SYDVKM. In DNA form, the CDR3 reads TGTGCCAGCGGGCCGAACAGGGTCTATACCTACGAGCAGTACTTC. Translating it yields CASGPNRVYTYEQYF.

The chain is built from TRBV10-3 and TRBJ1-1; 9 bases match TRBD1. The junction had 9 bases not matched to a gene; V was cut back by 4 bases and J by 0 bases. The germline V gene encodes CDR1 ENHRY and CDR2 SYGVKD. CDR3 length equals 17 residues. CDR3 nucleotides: TGTGCCATCAGTGGCGGACAGGGGCCTACAATGAACACTGAAGCTTTCTTT. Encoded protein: CAISGGQGPTMNTEAFF.